A single sample gave rise to the 11 T cell receptor beta chains below, sequenced in a study of blood T cells in healthy people across ages. A second roughly 7 to 11 cycle PCR used barcoded and J-beta primers. MiXCR was run by TCRdb on the 5' RACE reads, yielding one entry per CDR3 protein. The data contain 550,000 to 800,000 distinct CDR3 sequences, roughly 21% of them singletons. Specimen: blood. These receptors were obtained from a man in his 70s in good health.

The rearrangement joins TRBV4-3 to TRBJ2-7, with D uncertain. The germline V gene encodes CDR1 LGHNA and CDR2 YSLEER. Trimming removed 1 base at V and 3 bases at J, with 16 bases between. There are 16 residues in the CDR3. The CDR3 DNA reads TGCGCCAGCAGCCAAGTCTATGCGACACAACTCTACGAGCAGTACTTC. It codes for CASSQVYATQLYEQYF.

This clonotype was recorded a few times. The junction departs from the called germline gene at one end, perhaps through a read error. The gene calls are TRBV20-1 and TRBJ2-5; D may be TRBD2 (6 bases). The J call may be mistaken, given a closer DNA end match to TRBJ2-7. The CDR3 runs 14 residues. Germline assignment: CDR1 DFQATT and CDR2 SNEGSKA (reference sequence). CDR3 DNA sequence: TGCAGTGCCAGAGGACTAACAAGCTCCTACGAGCAGTACTTC. Translating gives CSARGLTSSYEQYF.

The chain couples TRBV7-2 to TRBJ2-2, with 10 bases fitting TRBD2. V lost 5 bases and J lost 4; bases outside the gene matches: 7. The V gene's germline CDR1 is SGHTA and CDR2 FQGNSA. This CDR3 has 16 amino acids. CDR3 loop: CASSASGRSGTGELFF. For the CDR3, the DNA is TGTGCCAGCAGCGCTAGCGGGAGAAGTGGCACCGGGGAGCTGTTTTTT.

There are a few counts of this clonotype. This chain links TRBV20-1 with TRBJ1-2; 7 nucleotides match TRBD1. The CDR3 sequence is 13 residues long. Germline CDR1 is DFQATT and CDR2 is SNEGSKA (reference sequence). The trim removed 0 bases at V and 4 bases at J, leaving 2 bases unmatched. As DNA, the CDR3 is TGCAGTGCTAGAGATGCAGGGGGCTATGGCTACACCTTC. Translation: CSARDAGGYGYTF.

Concerning this clonotype itself: Germline and junction disagree at one end, which may indicate a read error. This chain links TRBV20-1 with TRBJ2-5, with D possibly being TRBD1 or TRBD2 (5 bases each). Germline loops: CDR1 DFQATT, CDR2 SNEGSKA (reference sequence). The CDR3 spans 12 residues. The CDR3 is CSARISEGTQHF. CDR3 bases: TGCAGTGCTAGAATCTCGGAAGGGACCCAGCACTTC.

The chain joins TRBV4-1 to TRBJ2-2; TRBD2 aligns across 8 bases. The V gene end was trimmed by 4 bases and the J gene end by 1 base; junction bases not matched to a gene: 5. The CDR3 loop spans 16 amino acids. The germline CDR1 and CDR2 sequences are MGHRA and YSYEKL. CDR3 protein: CASSLQREQNTGELFF. The CDR3 DNA is TGCGCCAGCAGCCTACAGCGGGAGCAGAACACCGGGGAGCTGTTTTTT.

This clonotype was seen a single time. The J gene is TRBJ2-2, the V gene TRBV29-1; 9 bases agree with TRBD2. The CDR3 loop spans 14 amino acids. Germline assignment: CDR1 SQVTM and CDR2 ANQGSEA. Trimming at V came to 6 bases and at J to 7 bases, leaving 9 bases not matched to a gene. The chain's CDR3 is CSVRAGGFVGELFF. The CDR3 nucleotides read TGCAGCGTAAGAGCGGGAGGATTTGTCGGGGAGCTGTTTTTT.

This clonotype was seen only a few times. The chain couples TRBV5-6 to TRBJ1-2; D may be TRBD1 (6 bases). Germline loops: CDR1 SGHDT, CDR2 YYEEEE. V was trimmed by 4 bases and J by 7 bases, leaving 17 bases between them. The CDR3 spans 14 residues. The CDR3 bases are TGTGCCAGCAGCCCGACCTTCGGGGGGCTTGGCTACACCTTC. Encoded protein: CASSPTFGGLGYTF.

This clonotype has more than one count but fewer than ten. The gene calls are TRBV12-3 or TRBV12-4 and TRBJ1-6; possibly TRBD1 for D (5 bases). The V end lost 4 bases, the J end lost 10 bases, and 23 bases lay between the germline ends. This CDR3 is built from 17 residues. This CDR3 is CASSSRSRVAASSPLHF. The CDR3 coding sequence is TGTGCCAGCAGTTCTCGGAGCAGGGTTGCTGCTTCCTCACCCCTCCACTTT.

The V and J genes are TRBV12-3 or TRBV12-4 and TRBJ1-2, with TRBD1 matching 9 bases. V gave up 3 bases and J gave up 8 bases; unmatched junction bases: 4. The CDR3 length is 13 residues. The DNA for the CDR3 is TGTGCCAGCAGTTTTAAGGGACAGGGCGGCTACACCTTC. Amino acid sequence: CASSFKGQGGYTF.

With respect to this clonotype: As the CDR3 is not closed by the conserved phenylalanine or tryptophan, this likely results from a read error. Because the CDR3's place on the DNA is in doubt, the DNA is left out and the CDR3 is given as listed by TCRdb. This rearrangement joins TRBV12-3 or TRBV12-4 to TRBJ2-3; TRBD1 is taken as the D call from the table, unchecked against the DNA. The CDR3 length equals 15 residues, ends included. The CDR3 loop is CASSQRGVSTDTQYS.